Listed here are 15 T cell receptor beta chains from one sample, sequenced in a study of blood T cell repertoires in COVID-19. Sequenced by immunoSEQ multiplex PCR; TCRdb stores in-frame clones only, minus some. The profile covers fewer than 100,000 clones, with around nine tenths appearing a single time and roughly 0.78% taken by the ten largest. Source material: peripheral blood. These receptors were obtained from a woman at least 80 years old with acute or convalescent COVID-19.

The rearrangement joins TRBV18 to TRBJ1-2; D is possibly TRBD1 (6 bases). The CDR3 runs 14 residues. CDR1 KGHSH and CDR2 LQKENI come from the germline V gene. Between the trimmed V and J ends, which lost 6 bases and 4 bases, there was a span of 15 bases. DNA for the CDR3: TGTGCCAGCTCGGAAGGGACACGCGCCTATGGCTACACCTTC. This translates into CASSEGTRAYGYTF.

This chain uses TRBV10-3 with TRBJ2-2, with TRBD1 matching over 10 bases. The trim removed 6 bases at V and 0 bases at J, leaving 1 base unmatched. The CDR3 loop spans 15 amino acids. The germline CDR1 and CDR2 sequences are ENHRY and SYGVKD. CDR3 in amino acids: CAISGQGANTGELFF. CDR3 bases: TGTGCCATCAGCGGACAGGGGGCGAACACCGGGGAGCTGTTTTTT.

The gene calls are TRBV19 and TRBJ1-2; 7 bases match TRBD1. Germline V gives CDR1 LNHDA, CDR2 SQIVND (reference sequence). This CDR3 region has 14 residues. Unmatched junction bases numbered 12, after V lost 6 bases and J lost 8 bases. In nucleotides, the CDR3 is TGTGCCAGTAGAGTCGGGACAGCCGGTTTGGGCTACACCTTC. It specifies CASRVGTAGLGYTF.

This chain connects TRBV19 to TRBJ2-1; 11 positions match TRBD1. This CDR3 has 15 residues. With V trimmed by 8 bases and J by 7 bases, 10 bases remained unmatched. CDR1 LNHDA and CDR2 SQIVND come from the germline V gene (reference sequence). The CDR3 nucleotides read TGTGCCAGTGCCCCGACAGGACAGGGGGCTAATGAGCAGTTCTTC. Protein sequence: CASAPTGQGANEQFF.

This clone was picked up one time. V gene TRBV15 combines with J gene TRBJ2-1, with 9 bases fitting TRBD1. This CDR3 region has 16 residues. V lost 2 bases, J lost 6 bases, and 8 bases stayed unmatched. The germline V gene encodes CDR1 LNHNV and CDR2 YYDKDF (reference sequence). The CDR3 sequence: CATSRPGTGIGNEQFF. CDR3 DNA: TGTGCCACCAGCAGACCCGGGACAGGGATCGGCAATGAGCAGTTCTTC.

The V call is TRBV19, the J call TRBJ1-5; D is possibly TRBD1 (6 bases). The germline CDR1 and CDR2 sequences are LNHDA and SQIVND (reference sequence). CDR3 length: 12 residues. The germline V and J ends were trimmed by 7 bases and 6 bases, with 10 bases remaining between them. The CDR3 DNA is TGTGCCAGTACCACAGGGATTCAGCCCCAGCATTTT. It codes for CASTTGIQPQHF.

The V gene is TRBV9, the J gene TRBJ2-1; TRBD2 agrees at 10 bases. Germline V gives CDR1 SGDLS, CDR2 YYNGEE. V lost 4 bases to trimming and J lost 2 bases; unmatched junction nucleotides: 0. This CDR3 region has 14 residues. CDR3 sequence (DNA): TGTGCCAGCAGCCTAGCGGGAGCCTACAATGAGCAGTTCTTC. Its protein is CASSLAGAYNEQFF.

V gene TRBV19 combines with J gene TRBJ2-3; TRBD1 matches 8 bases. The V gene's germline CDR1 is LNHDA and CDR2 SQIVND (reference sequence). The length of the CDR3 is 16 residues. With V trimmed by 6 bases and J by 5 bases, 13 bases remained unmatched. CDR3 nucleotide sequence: TGTGCCAGTAGCCGATGGGTTGGACAGGGCATAGATACGCAGTATTTT. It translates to CASSRWVGQGIDTQYF.

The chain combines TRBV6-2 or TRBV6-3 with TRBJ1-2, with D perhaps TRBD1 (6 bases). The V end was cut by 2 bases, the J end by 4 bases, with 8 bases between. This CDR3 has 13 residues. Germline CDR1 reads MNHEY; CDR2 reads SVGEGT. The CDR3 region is CASSYTDSYGYTF. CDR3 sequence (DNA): TGTGCCAGCAGTTACACGGACAGCTATGGCTACACCTTC.

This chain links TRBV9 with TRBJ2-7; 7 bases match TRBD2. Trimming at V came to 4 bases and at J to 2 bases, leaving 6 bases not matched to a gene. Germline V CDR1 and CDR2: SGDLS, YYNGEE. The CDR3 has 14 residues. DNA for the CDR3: TGTGCCAGCAGCCCCGGTAGCGGGCCCTACGAGCAGTACTTC. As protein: CASSPGSGPYEQYF. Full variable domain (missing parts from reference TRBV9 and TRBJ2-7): DSGVTQTPKHLITATGQRVTLRCSPRSGDLSVYWYQQSLDQGLQFLIQYYNGEERAKGNILERFSAQQFPDLHSELNLSSLELGDSALYFCASSPGSGPYEQYFGPGTRLTVT.

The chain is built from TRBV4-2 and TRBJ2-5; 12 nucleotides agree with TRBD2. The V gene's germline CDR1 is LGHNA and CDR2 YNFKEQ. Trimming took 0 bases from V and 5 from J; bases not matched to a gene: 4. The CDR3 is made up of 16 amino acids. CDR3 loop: CASSQELAGGLETQYF. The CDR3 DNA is TGTGCCAGCAGCCAAGAGCTAGCGGGGGGGCTCGAGACCCAGTACTTC.

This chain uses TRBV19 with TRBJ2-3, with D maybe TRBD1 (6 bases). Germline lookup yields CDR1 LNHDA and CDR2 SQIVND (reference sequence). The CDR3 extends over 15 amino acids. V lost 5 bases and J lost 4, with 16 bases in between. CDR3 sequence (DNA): TGTGCCAGTAGTCTAACAGGGATCTCCCCAGATACGCAGTATTTT. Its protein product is CASSLTGISPDTQYF.

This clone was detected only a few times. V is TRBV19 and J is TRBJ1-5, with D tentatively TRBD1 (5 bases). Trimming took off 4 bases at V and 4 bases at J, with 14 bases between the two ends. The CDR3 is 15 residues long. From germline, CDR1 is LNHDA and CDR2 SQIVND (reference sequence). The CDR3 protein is CASSTPGGGNQPQHF. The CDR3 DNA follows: TGTGCCAGTAGTACGCCGGGGGGTGGAAATCAGCCCCAGCATTTT.

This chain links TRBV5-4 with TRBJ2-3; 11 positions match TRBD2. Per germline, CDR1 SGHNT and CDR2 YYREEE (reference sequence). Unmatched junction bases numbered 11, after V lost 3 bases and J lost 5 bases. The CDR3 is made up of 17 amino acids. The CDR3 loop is CASSWGNSGGARDTQYF. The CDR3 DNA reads TGTGCCAGCAGCTGGGGAAATAGCGGGGGGGCTAGAGATACGCAGTATTTT. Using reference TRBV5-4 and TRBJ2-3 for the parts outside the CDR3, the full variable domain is ETGVTQSPTHLIKTRGQQVTLRCSSQSGHNTVSWYQQALGQGPQFIFQYYREEENGRGNFPPRFSGLQFPNYSSELNVNALELDDSALYLCASSWGNSGGARDTQYFGPGTRLTVL.

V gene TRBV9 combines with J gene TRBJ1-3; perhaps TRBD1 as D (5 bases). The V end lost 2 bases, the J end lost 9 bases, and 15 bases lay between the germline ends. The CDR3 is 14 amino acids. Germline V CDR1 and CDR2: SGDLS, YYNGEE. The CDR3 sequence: CASSVGGVGGTIYF. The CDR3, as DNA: TGTGCCAGCAGCGTTGGAGGGGTGGGAGGCACCATATATTTT.